In its sample, the clone carrying this T cell receptor beta chain was seen many times. Antigen unknown. This entry is derived from a study of T cells in Graves' hyperthyroidism and ophthalmopathy. Study-wide context: Peripheral blood specimens were obtained at initial diagnosis, prior to any treatment.

Points from the study as a whole: Blood samples included most of the expanded thyroid clonotypes exceeding 0.001. The authors' 13 V-J model separated ophthalmopathy from stable hyperthyroidism.

RNA transcripts were the template for amplifying TCR beta CDR3 regions. When the TCR CDR3 underwent first-round RT-PCR, the HTBI primer set was used. Each CDR3 protein is one row after TCRdb ran MiXCR on the multiplex PCR reads. The repertoire includes 140,000 or so distinct CDR3 sequences, over 20% of them detected once, and more than 60% sits in the top ten. Reasons for excluding patients were uncontrolled infection, other autoimmune disease, pregnancy or lactation. This CDR3 region has 12 residues. Germline-derived CDR1 and CDR2 are GTSNPN and SVGIG (reference sequence). Trimming shortened V by 0 bases and J by 5 bases, and 7 bases separated the two germline ends.

The V call is TRBV30, the J call TRBJ1-1; D uncertain. The specimen sequenced was blood. The receptor's source is a woman in her forties or fifties with Graves' hyperthyroidism that later progressed to Graves' ophthalmopathy. The CDR3 loop is CAWSVAGTEAFF. Written as DNA, the CDR3 is TGTGCCTGGAGTGTAGCTGGGACTGAAGCTTTCTTT.